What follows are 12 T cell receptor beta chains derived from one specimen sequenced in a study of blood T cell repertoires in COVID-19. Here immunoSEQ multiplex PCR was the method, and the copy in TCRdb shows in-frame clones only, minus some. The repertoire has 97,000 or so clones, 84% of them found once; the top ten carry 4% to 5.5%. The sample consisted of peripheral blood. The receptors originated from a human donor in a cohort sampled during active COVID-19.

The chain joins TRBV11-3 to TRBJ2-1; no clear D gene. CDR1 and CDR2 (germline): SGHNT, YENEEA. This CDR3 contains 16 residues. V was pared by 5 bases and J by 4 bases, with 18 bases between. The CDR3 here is CASSENEVSIYNEQFF. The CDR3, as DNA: TGTGCCAGCAGCGAAAATGAGGTGTCCATATACAATGAGCAGTTCTTC. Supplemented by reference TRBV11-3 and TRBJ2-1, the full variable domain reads EAGVVQSPRYKIIEKKQPVAFWCNPISGHNTLYWYLQNLGQGPELLIRYENEEAVDDSQLPKDRFSAERLKGVDSTLKIQPAELGDSAVYLCASSENEVSIYNEQFFGPGTRLTVL.

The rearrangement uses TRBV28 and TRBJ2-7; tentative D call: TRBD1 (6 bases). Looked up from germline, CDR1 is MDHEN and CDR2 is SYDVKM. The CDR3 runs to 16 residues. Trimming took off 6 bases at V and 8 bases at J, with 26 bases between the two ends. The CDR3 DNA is TGTGCCAGCAGCTATAGGGGTGGGACACTCATCCACAAGCAGTACTTC. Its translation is CASSYRGGTLIHKQYF.

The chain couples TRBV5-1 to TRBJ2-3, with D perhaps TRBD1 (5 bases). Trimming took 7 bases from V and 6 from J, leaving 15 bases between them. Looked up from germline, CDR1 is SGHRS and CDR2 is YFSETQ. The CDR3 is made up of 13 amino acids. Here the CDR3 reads CASQTEGSDTQYF. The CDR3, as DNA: TGCGCCAGCCAGACAGAAGGGTCGGATACGCAGTATTTT.

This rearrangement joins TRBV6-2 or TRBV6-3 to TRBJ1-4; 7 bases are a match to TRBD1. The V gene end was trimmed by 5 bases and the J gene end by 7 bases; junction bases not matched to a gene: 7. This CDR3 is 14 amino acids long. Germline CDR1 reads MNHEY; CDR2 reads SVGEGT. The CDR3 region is CASSRPGQIEKLFF. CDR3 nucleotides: TGTGCCAGCAGTCGCCCGGGACAGATTGAAAAACTGTTTTTT.

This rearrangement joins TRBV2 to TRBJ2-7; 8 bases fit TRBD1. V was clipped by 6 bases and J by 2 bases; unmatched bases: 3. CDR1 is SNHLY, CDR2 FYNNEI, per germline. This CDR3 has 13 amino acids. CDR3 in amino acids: CASRQGVAYEQYF. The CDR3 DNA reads TGTGCCAGCAGACAGGGGGTGGCCTACGAGCAGTACTTC.

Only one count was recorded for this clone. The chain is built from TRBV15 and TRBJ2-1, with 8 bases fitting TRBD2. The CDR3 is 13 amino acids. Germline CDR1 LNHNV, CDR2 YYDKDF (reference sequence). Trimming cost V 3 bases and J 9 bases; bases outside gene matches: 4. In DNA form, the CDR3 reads TGTGCCACCAGCAGCGGAGCGGGGGTTGAGCAGTTCTTC. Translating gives CATSSGAGVEQFF. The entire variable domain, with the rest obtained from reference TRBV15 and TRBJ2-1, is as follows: DAMVIQNPRYQVTQFGKPVTLSCSQTLNHNVMYWYQQKSSQAPKLLFHYYDKDFNNEADTPDNFQSRRPNTSFCFLDIRSPGLGDTAMYLCATSSGAGVEQFFGPGTRLTVL.

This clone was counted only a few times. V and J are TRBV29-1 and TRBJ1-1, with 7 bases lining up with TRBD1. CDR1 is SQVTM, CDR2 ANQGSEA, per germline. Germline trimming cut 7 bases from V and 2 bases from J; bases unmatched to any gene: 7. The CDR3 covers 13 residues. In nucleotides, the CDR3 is TGCAGCGCCGACAGGGCCCTAAACACTGAAGCTTTCTTT. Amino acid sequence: CSADRALNTEAFF. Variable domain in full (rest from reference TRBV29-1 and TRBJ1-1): SAVISQKPSRDICQRGTSLTIQCQVDSQVTMMFWYRQQPGQSLTLIATANQGSEATYESGFVIDKFPISRPNLTFSTLTVSNMSPEDSSIYLCSADRALNTEAFFGQGTRLTVV.

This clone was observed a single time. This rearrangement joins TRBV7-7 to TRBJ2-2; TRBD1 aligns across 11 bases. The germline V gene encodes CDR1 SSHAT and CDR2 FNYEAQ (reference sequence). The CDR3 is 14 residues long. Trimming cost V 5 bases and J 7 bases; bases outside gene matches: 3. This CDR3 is CASSPGTGGGELFF. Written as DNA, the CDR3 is TGTGCCAGCAGCCCCGGGACAGGGGGCGGGGAGCTGTTTTTT.

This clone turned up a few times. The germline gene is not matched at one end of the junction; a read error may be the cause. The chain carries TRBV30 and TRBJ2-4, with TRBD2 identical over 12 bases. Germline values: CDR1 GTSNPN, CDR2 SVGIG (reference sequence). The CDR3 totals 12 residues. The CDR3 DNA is TGTGCCTGGACCCTAGCGGGGGGGCCGTGGCACTTC. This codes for CAWTLAGGPWHF. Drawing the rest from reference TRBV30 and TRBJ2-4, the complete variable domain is SQTIHQWPATLVQPVGSPLSLECTVEGTSNPNLYWYRQAAGRGLQLLFYSVGIGQISSEVPQNLSASRPQDRQFILSSKKLLLSDSGFYLCAWTLAGGPWHFGAGTRLSVL.

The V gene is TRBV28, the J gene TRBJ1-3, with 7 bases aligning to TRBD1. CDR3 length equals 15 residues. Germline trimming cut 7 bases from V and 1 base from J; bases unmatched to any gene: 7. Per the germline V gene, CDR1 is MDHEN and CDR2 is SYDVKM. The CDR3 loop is CASITLQGSGNTIYF. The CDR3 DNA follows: TGTGCCAGCATTACCCTACAGGGGTCTGGAAACACCATATATTTT.

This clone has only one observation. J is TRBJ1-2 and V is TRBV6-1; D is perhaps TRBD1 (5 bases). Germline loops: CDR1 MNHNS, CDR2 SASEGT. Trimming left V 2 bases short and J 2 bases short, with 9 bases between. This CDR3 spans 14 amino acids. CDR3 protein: CASSERTQNYGYTF. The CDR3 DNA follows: TGTGCCAGCAGTGAAAGGACACAGAACTATGGCTACACCTTC.

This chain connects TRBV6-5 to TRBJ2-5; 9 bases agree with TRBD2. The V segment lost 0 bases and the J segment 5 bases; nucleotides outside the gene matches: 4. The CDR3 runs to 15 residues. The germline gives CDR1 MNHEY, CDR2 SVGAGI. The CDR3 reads CASSYSSLAGETQYF. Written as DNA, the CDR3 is TGTGCCAGCAGTTACTCGAGTCTAGCGGGGGAGACCCAGTACTTC.